This T cell receptor beta chain was sequenced during a study of blood T cell repertoires in COVID-19 (dated by TCRdb to the early 2020s). Background for the entire study: Samples covering the acute and convalescent phases of COVID-19 were provided by collaborators in the United States, Italy and Spain. The material from the prospective study consisted of cDNA or gDNA derived from T cells, B-cell-depleted T cells, or PBMCs. Deeply sampled blood TCRbeta repertoires from subjects exposed to, actively infected with, or recovered from COVID-19 were included in the dataset. The repertoires were made available in a free public database intended to serve as a resource for research on the immune response to SARS-CoV-2. Samples were obtained from the ongoing ImmuneRACE study (first 160 participants) and from over 1,000 subjects provided by 6 global collaborators. Sample metadata almost always included a de-identified subject ID, COVID-19 status, age in years and sex. Where HLA class I and class II types were available, the types were taken from metadata supplied by the sample provider, not from assay-based typing. What the authors observed across the whole study: The amount of clinical and demographic metadata varied by source and participant and was provided uncurated.

With respect to this clone: Its antigen specificity is not known. The sample holds no much larger clone one base away, and base qualities are not on file.

V loses 3 bases of germline sequence and J loses 1 base, and the interval between the two ends is 13 bases. Taken from the germline V gene (reference sequence), the CDR1 and CDR2 loops are DFQATT and SNEGSKA. Inclusive of the bounding cysteine and phenylalanine, the CDR3 is 15 residues long. The only DNA kept is the CDR3, 45 bases in frame from the first base. TCRbeta CDR3 regions were amplified from genomic DNA by means of the immunoSEQ Assay, a bias-controlled multiplex PCR. Regarding the original processing steps: The number of nucleated cells in each sample was estimated by amplification of reference gene primers within the assay. To quantify the absolute abundance of each unique TCRbeta CDR3 rearrangement, sequence reads were collapsed and filtered. For each sample, productive Simpson clonality was calculated as the square root of Simpson's diversity index over productive rearrangements. TCRdb stores this immuneACCESS table with in-frame sequences only. Part of the clones is absent; in the studies checked, under half of the shortfall reflects unresolved V genes, and no reason is known for the rest. V, J and clone size are those of that table, while D and trimming were read from the DNA. This sample lists around 250,000 clones; about 87% were detected once. The ten largest clones represent 6% to 9% of the sample.

Whole blood was collected in K2EDTA tubes by collaborating institutions according to the institutions' own protocols. Collaborator samples were shipped for TCRbeta analysis as frozen whole blood, isolated PBMCs, or DNA extracted from either sample type. Here the chain combines TRBV20-1 and TRBJ1-5, and perhaps TRBD1 as D gene, on 6 matching bases. Sequencing used peripheral blood. The TCR was taken from a woman aged 70 to 79 with active or convalescent COVID-19. CDR3 sequence: CSASLGRGSNQPQHF. The nucleotide sequence is given as TGCAGTGCTAGTCTGGGTAGGGGGAGCAATCAGCCCCAGCATTTT.